These T cell receptor beta chains were read from a single sample in a study of cytomegalovirus exposure and HLA in healthy donors. Sequencing used immunoSEQ multiplex PCR; TCRdb keeps in-frame clones, though not all of them. The repertoire includes about 140,000 clones, approximately 90% of them detected once, and roughly 5.2% sits in the top ten. Sequenced material: PBMCs. The receptors come from a woman aged 25 to 45 in good health and CMV-seronegative. CDR3s include the opening cysteine and the closing phenylalanine or tryptophan. The D gene is left open where the match is weak. Where a row states a size, it is once, few, many or the class of an expanded clone; other rows omit it.

d_call	v_call	j_call	clone_size	cdr3_aa	cdr3_nt
.	TRBV10-3	TRBJ1-1	once	CAISVGGNTEAFF	TGTGCCATCAGTGTAGGGGGAAACACTGAAGCTTTCTTT
TRBD2	TRBV19	TRBJ2-3	few	CATAGTSTDTQYF	TGTGCCACAGCGGGGACTAGCACAGATACGCAGTATTTT
.	TRBV18	TRBJ2-7	once	CASSRVGEGEQYF	TGTGCCAGCTCACGTGTAGGGGAAGGCGAGCAGTACTTC
.	TRBV5-4	TRBJ2-5	.	CASSPWGGGRETQYF	TGTGCCAGCAGCCCCTGGGGTGGAGGGCGGGAGACCCAGTACTTC
.	TRBV7-9	TRBJ1-3	.	CASSLGQGLDGNTIYF	TGTGCCAGCAGCTTAGGGCAGGGGCTAGACGGAAACACCATATATTTT
.	TRBV2	TRBJ2-1	.	CASQHRSSYNEQFF	TGTGCCAGCCAACACCGGAGCTCCTACAATGAGCAGTTCTTC
TRBD2	TRBV9	TRBJ2-1	.	CASSAGLAGHGINEQFF	TGTGCCAGCAGCGCGGGACTAGCGGGCCACGGGATCAATGAGCAGTTCTTC
TRBD1	TRBV19	TRBJ1-5	.	CATMTQGAGGNQPQHF	TGTGCCACTATGACTCAGGGGGCTGGGGGGAATCAGCCCCAGCATTTT
.	TRBV4-1	TRBJ2-5	.	CASSPRIAGAQETQYF	TGCGCCAGCAGCCCCCGAATTGCGGGGGCCCAAGAGACCCAGTACTTC
.	TRBV6-5	TRBJ1-5	.	CASSYERGSQPQHF	TGTGCCAGCAGTTACGAACGAGGGAGTCAGCCCCAGCATTTT
TRBD1	TRBV9	TRBJ2-7	.	CASSAGQSPYEQYF	TGTGCCAGCAGCGCGGGACAGAGTCCCTACGAGCAGTACTTC
TRBD1	TRBV6-6	TRBJ2-2	.	CASSRTGVNTGELFF	TGTGCCAGCAGTCGAACAGGGGTGAACACCGGGGAGCTGTTTTTT
TRBD1	TRBV27	TRBJ1-5	.	CASSLQGANQPQHF	TGTGCCAGCAGTTTACAGGGGGCGAATCAGCCCCAGCATTTT
.	TRBV11-2	TRBJ1-2	once	CASSLVRGRRGDYGYTF	TGTGCCAGCAGCTTAGTGAGGGGCCGCAGGGGTGACTATGGCTACACCTTC
.	TRBV5-1	TRBJ1-2	.	CASSEQGLNGYTF	TGCGCCAGCAGCGAACAGGGTTTGAATGGCTACACCTTC
.	TRBV4-1	TRBJ2-7	.	CASSPTGFPHEQYF	TGCGCCAGCAGCCCAACAGGGTTCCCCCACGAGCAGTACTTC
TRBD2	TRBV7-9	TRBJ2-1	.	CASSSGTSGARSYNEQFF	TGTGCCAGCAGCTCCGGGACTAGCGGGGCGCGGTCGTACAATGAGCAGTTCTTC
.	TRBV4-1	TRBJ1-4	.	CASSPDPARATNEKLFF	TGCGCCAGCAGCCCAGATCCAGCGAGAGCTACTAATGAAAAACTGTTTTTT
.	TRBV30	TRBJ1-2	.	CAWSPAGVYGYTF	TGTGCCTGGAGTCCCGCCGGAGTATATGGCTACACCTTC
.	TRBV4-1	TRBJ2-7	.	CASSQSLAQEQYF	TGCGCCAGCAGCCAATCGCTAGCGCAGGAGCAGTACTTC
TRBD2	TRBV7-2	TRBJ2-2	.	CASSPTAGYTGELFF	TGTGCCAGCAGCCCAACAGCGGGATACACCGGGGAGCTGTTTTTT
.	TRBV5-1	TRBJ1-2	.	CAGSLAVGRSTGGYTF	TGCGCCGGCAGCTTGGCCGTGGGCAGATCAACCGGTGGCTACACCTTC
TRBD1	TRBV30	TRBJ1-6	.	CAWRKWTGGNNSPLHF	TGTGCCTGGAGGAAGTGGACAGGCGGCAATAATTCACCCCTCCACTTT
.	TRBV5-6	TRBJ2-7	once	CASSLSAGGTYEQYF	TGTGCCAGCAGCTTGTCGGCGGGTGGGACCTACGAGCAGTACTTC
.	TRBV5-1	TRBJ2-1	.	CASSRLEIKNEQFF	TGCGCCAGCAGTCGACTAGAGATCAAGAATGAGCAGTTCTTC
.	TRBV30	TRBJ2-5	.	CAWTAWGPETQYF	TGTGCCTGGACTGCCTGGGGGCCGGAGACCCAGTACTTC
TRBD2	TRBV11-3	TRBJ2-1	.	CASSLDQGGTSNVNEQFF	TGTGCCAGCAGCTTAGACCAGGGAGGGACTAGCAACGTCAATGAGCAGTTCTTC
TRBD2	TRBV27	TRBJ2-1	.	CASSSILAVVSYNEQFF	TGTGCCAGCAGTTCGATTCTAGCGGTGGTGTCCTACAATGAGCAGTTCTTC
TRBD1	TRBV2	TRBJ2-7	.	CASSGVGTAPYEQYF	TGTGCCAGCAGTGGGGTTGGGACAGCACCCTACGAGCAGTACTTC
.	TRBV5-1	TRBJ2-3	.	CASSSLGGGGDTQYF	TGCGCCAGCAGCTCCCTTGGGGGAGGGGGAGATACGCAGTATTTT
.	TRBV19	TRBJ1-2	.	CASSMWADNPNYGYTF	TGTGCCAGTAGTATGTGGGCAGACAACCCTAACTATGGCTACACCTTC
TRBD2	TRBV6-6	TRBJ2-1	.	CASSYAGLVLDEQFF	TGTGCCAGCAGTTACGCGGGACTAGTCCTTGATGAGCAGTTCTTC
TRBD1	TRBV10-3	TRBJ2-7	.	CAISDSKTGAHEQYF	TGTGCCATCAGTGATTCGAAGACAGGGGCCCACGAGCAGTACTTC
.	TRBV6-5	TRBJ1-5	.	CASSYYRDSNQPQHF	TGTGCCAGCAGTTACTACAGGGATAGCAATCAGCCCCAGCATTTT
TRBD1	TRBV6-1	TRBJ1-1	once	CASSSSTGYHTEAFF	TGTGCCAGCAGTTCATCGACAGGGTACCACACTGAAGCTTTCTTT
.	TRBV29-1	TRBJ1-1	once	CSLNRGAQAFF	TGCAGCCTGAATCGGGGGGCCCAAGCTTTCTTT
.	TRBV4-1	TRBJ2-3	.	CASQRLPSTTTTDTQYF	TGCGCCAGCCAAAGACTCCCATCAACCACAACCACAGATACGCAGTATTTT
.	TRBV7-2	TRBJ1-1	.	CASLWRESNTEAFF	TGTGCCAGCCTCTGGCGGGAGTCGAACACTGAAGCTTTCTTT
TRBD1	TRBV18	TRBJ2-5	.	CASSPTGVQETQYF	TGTGCCAGCTCACCAACAGGGGTCCAAGAGACCCAGTACTTC
.	TRBV28	TRBJ1-2	.	CASSKVGDLDGYTF	TGTGCCAGCAGCAAAGTCGGGGATTTGGATGGCTACACCTTC
TRBD2	TRBV19	TRBJ2-2	.	CASSSPRTSGTGELFF	TGTGCCAGTAGTTCGCCCCGGACTAGCGGGACCGGGGAGCTGTTTTTT
TRBD2	TRBV5-4	TRBJ2-1	.	CASSRPTGDPGLGRNEQFF	TGTGCCAGCAGCCGACCCACAGGCGATCCGGGACTAGGGCGCAATGAGCAGTTCTTC
TRBD2	TRBV4-1	TRBJ2-2	.	CASSHVASGGNTGELFF	TGCGCCAGCAGCCACGTGGCTAGCGGGGGGAACACCGGGGAGCTGTTTTTT
.	TRBV7-6	TRBJ1-6	.	CASSHGPGKSPLHF	TGTGCCAGCAGCCATGGGCCGGGGAAGTCACCCCTCCACTTT
TRBD2	TRBV5-6	TRBJ2-7	.	CASSASGLFREQYF	TGTGCCAGCAGCGCTAGCGGCTTATTCCGCGAGCAGTACTTC
TRBD1	TRBV7-7	TRBJ2-7	.	CASSPGTEREQYF	TGTGCCAGCAGCCCGGGGACAGAGAGGGAGCAGTACTTC
TRBD1	TRBV28	TRBJ1-1	few	CASSIQTGGTEAFF	TGTGCCAGCAGTATCCAGACAGGGGGAACTGAAGCTTTCTTT
.	TRBV14	TRBJ2-3	few	CASSRFLTDTDTQYF	TGTGCCAGCAGCCGGTTTCTGACAGACACAGATACGCAGTATTTT
.	TRBV28	TRBJ1-5	.	CASSGGGSNQPQHF	TGTGCCAGCAGCGGGGGGGGGAGCAATCAGCCCCAGCATTTT
.	TRBV30	TRBJ1-1	.	CAVRGFLNTEAFF	TGTGCCGTACGGGGGTTTTTGAACACTGAAGCTTTCTTT
.	TRBV27	TRBJ1-1	.	CASRKNEENTEAFF	TGTGCCAGCAGGAAAAATGAGGAGAACACTGAAGCTTTCTTT
TRBD1	TRBV9	TRBJ1-2	.	CASSVGTGDNYGYTF	TGTGCCAGCAGCGTAGGGACAGGGGATAACTATGGCTACACCTTC
TRBD1	TRBV7-9	TRBJ1-1	.	CASSPGAGGIGMNTEAFF	TGTGCCAGCAGCCCAGGGGCAGGGGGAATTGGGATGAACACTGAAGCTTTCTTT